Ten or more counts support the clone carrying this TCR beta chain. Stable disease denoted Graves' hyperthyroidism without ophthalmopathy progression within 18 months. These data belong to a study of T cells in Graves' hyperthyroidism and ophthalmopathy. Germline V gene data show CDR1 as MNHNS and CDR2 as SASEGT. V was shortened by 5 bases and J by 8 bases, with 18 bases between the two germline ends. There are 15 residues in the CDR3. There were TCR beta CDR3 regions amplified from RNA transcripts. The HTBI set primed first-round TCR CDR3 RT-PCR. TCRdb used MiXCR to reprocess the multiplex PCR reads, holding one entry per CDR3 protein. Of approximately 600,000 distinct CDR3 sequences listed, roughly 16% are singletons.

V and J are TRBV6-1 and TRBJ2-2, with D perhaps matching TRBD1 (6 bases). Sequenced material: blood. This TCR came from a woman aged 30 to 39 with Graves' hyperthyroidism. The CDR3: CASSSRGLASGELFF. As DNA, the CDR3 is TGTGCCAGCAGTTCCAGGGGTTTGGCCTCGGGGGAGCTGTTTTTT.